This T cell receptor (beta chain) was captured in a study of shared clonotypes between healthy human individuals. Germline V gene sequence: CDR1 GTSNPN, CDR2 SVGIG (reference sequence). V was clipped by 3 bases and J by 8 bases, with 19 bases between them. This CDR3 contains 14 residues. As for this clone: One base separates it from a far larger clone, so it is likely a read error.

Only in-frame clones appear in the TCRdb table, and some are missing; sequencing was by immunoSEQ multiplex PCR. The repertoire holds about 460,000 clones, roughly 80% seen once, with about 11% in the top ten. Sample: PBMCs. This rearrangement joins TRBV30 to TRBJ1-1, with TRBD1 as a possible D gene (5 bases). The clonotype was recovered from a woman between 40 and 55 years old in good health. Some clones in this sample may be carry-over from other donors' samples. CDR3 loop: CAWSLRDRDLEAFF. The CDR3 DNA follows: TGTGCCTGGAGCCTTCGGGACCGTGACTTAGAAGCTTTCTTT.